This T cell receptor (beta chain) was obtained from a study of blood T cells in healthy people across ages. The overall study: Template-switching capture recovered about one barcoded beta molecule per two T cells.

The germline V gene encodes CDR1 ENHRY and CDR2 SYGVKD. This CDR3 spans 14 amino acids. The people who gave samples were healthy Caucasians from Russia, aged roughly 6 to 95. This clonotype was detected only once. Antigen specificity is unknown. Through a sample-barcoded 5' primer and a J-beta primer mix, a second PCR was run for roughly 7 to 11 cycles. TCRdb called the 5' RACE reads again in MiXCR, with one record for every CDR3 protein. The repertoire includes approximately 790,000 distinct CDR3 sequences, under 80% of them detected once, and 25% to 35% sits in the top ten. General study points: Versus aged donors, long-lived donors had higher diversity and more naive CD4+ cells. Possibly confounding the expanded clonotype changes was the fact that donor CMV status was unknown.

This sequence originates from a man aged 30-40 years in good health. The chain carries TRBV10-3 and TRBJ2-5; TRBD1 matches 9 bases. The J call may be incorrect, as the DNA end agrees better with TRBJ2-7. What was sequenced was blood. The CDR3 DNA reads TGTGCCATCAGTGAGGGACAGGGGAAATACGAGCAGTACTTC. Translation: CAISEGQGKYEQYF.